This TCR beta chain was captured by sequencing in a study of long-term antiretroviral therapy in people with HIV. This clone was found once. With 3 bases removed from V and 3 bases from J, the gap between germline ends came to 13 bases. The CDR3 has 15 amino acids. Germline assignment: CDR1 MDHEN and CDR2 SYDVKM. Version v3.0 of the immunoSEQ assay was performed at survey level. Profiling relied on immunoSEQ multiplex PCR, and the TCRdb table lists in-frame clones only, not all of them. The repertoire holds about 16,000 clones, with about 95% as singletons. This chain connects TRBV28 to TRBJ2-3, with a weak D call TRBD2 (5 bases). The clonotype was recovered from a woman aged 50 to 65 with HIV. The source was unsorted PBMCs, collected around 6.4 years after starting antiretroviral therapy. The DNA of the CDR3 is TGTGCCAGCAGTTTCGGTGTACGAGGGACAGATACGCAGTATTTT. Amino acid sequence: CASSFGVRGTDTQYF.